The clone carrying this TCR beta chain was seen only a few times. Its antigen remains unknown. The CDR3 loop spans 15 amino acids. Trimming stripped 5 bases from V and 1 base from J, with 14 bases between. Per germline, CDR1 SGHTA and CDR2 FQGNSA. The sample is drawn from a study of T cell repertoires in cytomegalovirus infection. Study-wide context: Alongside well-studied HLA-B-restricted CMV epitopes, recently identified HLA-C-restricted CMV epitopes were also used. A matching HLA type, together with CMV infection, was signaled by public TCR beta signatures.

In TCRdb, the reads were re-called with MiXCR into one record per CDR3 protein. The sample holds some 940,000 distinct CDR3 sequences, around 29% seen once. Study conclusions and caveats: Using cumulative public TCR beta family frequency, the authors identified those who carried CMV together with the relevant HLA. Ex vivo responses were dominated by HLA-C-restricted CMV-specific TCR beta clonotypes.

The sample here was cultured CD8+ T cells from PBMCs, taken from culture after CMV antigen stimulation. The V call is TRBV7-2, the J call TRBJ1-1; possibly TRBD1 for D (5 bases). The sequence derives from a human donor in good health (CMV status not recorded). Some clones in this sample may be carry-over from other donors' samples. CDR3 sequence (DNA): TGTGCCAGCAGCCCCTCCGGGACGGGGAACACTGAAGCTTTCTTT. Protein sequence: CASSPSGTGNTEAFF.